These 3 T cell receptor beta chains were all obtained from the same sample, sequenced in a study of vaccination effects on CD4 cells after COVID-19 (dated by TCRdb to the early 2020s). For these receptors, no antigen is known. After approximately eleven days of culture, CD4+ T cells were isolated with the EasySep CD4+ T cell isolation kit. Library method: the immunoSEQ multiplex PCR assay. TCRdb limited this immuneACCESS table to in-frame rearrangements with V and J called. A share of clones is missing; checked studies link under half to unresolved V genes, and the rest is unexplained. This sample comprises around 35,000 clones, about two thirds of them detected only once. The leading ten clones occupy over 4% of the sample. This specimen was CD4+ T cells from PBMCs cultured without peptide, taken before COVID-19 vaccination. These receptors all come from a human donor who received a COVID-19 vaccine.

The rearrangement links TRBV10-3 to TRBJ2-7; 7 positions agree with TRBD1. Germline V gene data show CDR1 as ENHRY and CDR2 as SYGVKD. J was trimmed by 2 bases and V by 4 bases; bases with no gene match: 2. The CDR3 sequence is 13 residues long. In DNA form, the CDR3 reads TGTGCCATCAGTGGACAGGGAGCCTACGAGCAGTACTTC. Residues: CAISGQGAYEQYF.

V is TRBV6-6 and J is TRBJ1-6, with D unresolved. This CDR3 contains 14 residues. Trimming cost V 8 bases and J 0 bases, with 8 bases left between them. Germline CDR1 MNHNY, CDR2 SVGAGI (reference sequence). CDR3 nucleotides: TGTGCCAGCTTGCAGGACTCCTATAATTCACCCCTCCACTTT. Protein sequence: CASLQDSYNSPLHF.

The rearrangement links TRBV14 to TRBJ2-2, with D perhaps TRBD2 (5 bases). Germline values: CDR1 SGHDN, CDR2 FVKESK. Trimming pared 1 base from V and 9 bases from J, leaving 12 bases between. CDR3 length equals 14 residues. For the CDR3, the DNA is TGTGCCAGCAGCCAAGTTTCTAGCCGGCGGGAGCTGTTTTTT. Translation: CASSQVSSRRELFF.